This entry lists 5 T cell receptor beta chains sequenced from one sample in a study of control samples from healthy donors and cancer patients. The data were produced by immunoSEQ multiplex PCR, yet TCRdb's version contains in-frame clones alone and is incomplete. The sample totals fewer than 250,000 clones. The sample comprised blood. The source is a young woman in good health.

The chain combines TRBV11-2 with TRBJ1-3; no definite D call. Deletions cut 4 bases from V and 0 bases from J, with 13 bases between. Germline values: CDR1 SGHAT, CDR2 FQNNGV. This CDR3 is 16 amino acids long. CDR3 nucleotide sequence: TGTGCCAGCAGCTCACTCGGCCGGAACTCTGGAAACACCATATATTTT. It is translated as CASSSLGRNSGNTIYF.

The V and J genes are TRBV5-4 and TRBJ2-7; D possibly uses TRBD1 or TRBD2 (6 bases each). The V end was cut by 4 bases, the J end by 1 base, with 15 bases between. This CDR3 comprises 15 residues. The V gene's germline CDR1 is SGHNT and CDR2 YYREEE (reference sequence). The CDR3: CASSEGGLKSYEQYF. The DNA of the CDR3 is TGTGCCAGCAGCGAAGGGGGACTGAAGTCCTACGAGCAGTACTTC.

This chain links TRBV7-9 with TRBJ1-6; D not resolved. CDR1 and CDR2 (germline): SEHNR, FQNEAQ (reference sequence). Trimming pared 3 bases from V and 13 bases from J, leaving 28 bases between. This CDR3 comprises 18 residues. CDR3 in amino acids: CASSLGRTTSPIIHPLHF. The CDR3 DNA reads TGTGCCAGCAGCTTGGGCAGAACCACCAGCCCTATAATTCACCCCCTCCACTTT. Looking up the rest from reference TRBV7-9 and TRBJ1-6 gives the full variable domain: DTGVSQNPRHKITKRGQNVTFRCDPISEHNRLYWYRQTLGQGPEFLTYFQNEAQLEKSRLLSDRFSAERPKGSFSTLEIQRTEQGDSAMYLCASSLGRTTSPIIHPLHFGNGTRLTVT.

As concerns this clone: The sample carries other DNA sequences with the same CDR3. The chain recombines TRBV12-3 or TRBV12-4 with TRBJ1-1; possible D gene TRBD1, 5 bases. The V and J ends lost 1 base and 2 bases respectively, with 5 bases between them. This CDR3 is 13 amino acids long. The CDR3 reads CASSLGTNTEAFF. Written as DNA, the CDR3 is TGTGCCAGCAGTTTAGGGACAAACACTGAAGCTTTCTTT.

The CDR3 loop is CASSLMRPFSANYGYTF. CDR3 bases: TGTGCCAGCTCCCTTATGAGGCCTTTCTCAGCTAACTATGGCTACACCTTC. The chain employs TRBV18 and TRBJ1-2; D gene unclear. Germline CDR1 and CDR2: KGHSH and LQKENI. The CDR3 is made up of 17 amino acids. Trimming stripped 6 bases from V and 0 bases from J, with 20 bases between.